This passage covers 21 T cell receptor beta chains from one sample sequenced in a study of T cell repertoires in cytomegalovirus infection. MiXCR, applied by TCRdb to the reads, yields one record per CDR3 protein. The repertoire holds roughly 45,000 distinct CDR3 sequences, with more than 20% as singletons. No cognate antigen is known for these TCRs. The sample was PBMCs, sequenced either directly or after in vitro stimulation (not recorded which). The receptors here all came from a human donor in good health (CMV status not recorded). Some clones in this sample may be carry-over from other donors' samples.

V gene TRBV5-1 combines with J gene TRBJ2-2; D may be TRBD1 or TRBD2 (6 bases each). Germline assignment: CDR1 SGHRS and CDR2 YFSETQ. Trimming removed 4 bases at V and 6 bases at J, with 13 bases between. The length of the CDR3 is 14 residues. In DNA, the CDR3 is TGCGCCAGCAGCGGGGGGCGCGCTTCCGGGGAGCTGTTTTTT. Translated, it gives CASSGGRASGELFF.

This clonotype was recorded at least ten times. The genes are TRBV5-1 and TRBJ2-7; TRBD2 agrees at 9 bases. V dropped 5 bases and J dropped 4; count of bases not matched to a gene: 7. Looked up from germline, CDR1 is SGHRS and CDR2 is YFSETQ. The CDR3 totals 14 residues. The CDR3 nucleotides are TGCGCCAGCAGGAAGGCGGGAGGGGCGTACGAGCAGTACTTC. It is translated as CASRKAGGAYEQYF.

This clonotype has a count of ten or more. The chain is built from TRBV7-2 and TRBJ1-2, with D perhaps TRBD1 (5 bases). The V gene's germline CDR1 is SGHTA and CDR2 FQGNSA. V was pared by 4 bases and J by 8 bases, with 17 bases between. The CDR3 extends over 14 amino acids. CDR3 region: CASSSSGPPRGYTF. CDR3 nucleotide sequence: TGTGCCAGCAGCTCCTCAGGGCCACCTCGGGGCTACACCTTC.

J is TRBJ1-2 and V is TRBV15; maybe TRBD1 (6 bases). Per the germline V gene, CDR1 is LNHNV and CDR2 is YYDKDF (reference sequence). The CDR3 has 16 residues. Trimming shortened V by 1 base and J by 4 bases, and 16 bases separated the two germline ends. CDR3 coding DNA: TGTGCCACCAGCAGAGGGAGCGGACAGCTGAGCTATGGCTACACCTTC. It specifies CATSRGSGQLSYGYTF. Looking up the rest from reference TRBV15 and TRBJ1-2 gives the full variable domain: DAMVIQNPRYQVTQFGKPVTLSCSQTLNHNVMYWYQQKSSQAPKLLFHYYDKDFNNEADTPDNFQSRRPNTSFCFLDIRSPGLGDTAMYLCATSRGSGQLSYGYTFGSGTRLTVV.

The chain joins TRBV6-5 to TRBJ2-7, with D possibly matching TRBD1 (6 bases). Looked up from germline, CDR1 is MNHEY and CDR2 is SVGAGI. The CDR3 contains 13 residues. V was clipped by 0 bases and J by 4 bases, with 7 bases between them. CDR3 region: CASSYSTGYEQYV. The CDR3 region has the DNA TGTGCCAGCAGTTACTCCACAGGGTACGAGCAGTACGTC.

This clonotype appeared many times. The rearrangement links TRBV4-2 to TRBJ1-1, with D maybe TRBD1 (5 bases). The CDR3 has 15 amino acids. Germline V gene sequence: CDR1 LGHNA, CDR2 YNFKEQ. Trimming pared 1 base from V and 2 bases from J, leaving 11 bases between. CDR3 amino acids: CASSQGQGSNTEAFF. The CDR3 DNA reads as TGTGCCAGCAGCCAAGGGCAGGGATCTAACACTGAAGCTTTCTTT.

The sample holds many counts of this clonotype. This sequence joins TRBV20-1 and TRBJ2-3, with a weak D call TRBD2 (5 bases). The CDR3 sequence is 14 residues long. Trimming took off 3 bases at V and 1 base at J, with 11 bases between the two ends. Germline assignment: CDR1 DFQATT and CDR2 SNEGSKA (reference sequence). Here the CDR3 DNA reads TGCAGTGCTAGTGGGGTACTAGGCACAGATACGCAGTATTTT. It encodes CSASGVLGTDTQYF.

The CDR3 DNA reads TGTGCCAGCAGCAACCGGGAGACGATAGAAAAACTGTTTTTT. It codes for CASSNRETIEKLFF. This sequence joins TRBV7-9 and TRBJ1-4; D gene ambiguous. This CDR3 spans 14 amino acids. V dropped 5 bases and J dropped 8 bases, with 15 bases sitting between them. Germline loops: CDR1 SEHNR, CDR2 FQNEAQ (reference sequence).

The table lists this clonotype with a few counts. The chain links TRBV2 to TRBJ2-4; 7 nucleotides match TRBD1. V shed 4 bases and J 2 bases; nucleotides not matched to a gene: 14. CDR3 size: 18 residues. In germline, CDR1 is SNHLY, CDR2 FYNNEI. CDR3 sequence: CASSGQGSFLGTKNIQYF. The CDR3 nucleotides are TGTGCCAGCAGTGGACAGGGTTCGTTCCTTGGCACCAAAAACATTCAGTACTTC. Full variable domain (missing parts from reference TRBV2 and TRBJ2-4): EPEVTQTPSHQVTQMGQEVILRCVPISNHLYFYWYRQILGQKVEFLVSFYNNEISEKSEIFDDQFSVERPDGSNFTLKIRSTKLEDSAMYFCASSGQGSFLGTKNIQYFGAGTRLSVL.

This clonotype was recorded at least ten times. The gene calls are TRBV6-1 and TRBJ1-3, with 7 bases lining up with TRBD1. J gave up 0 bases and V 3 bases, and 5 bases lay outside the gene matches. CDR1 MNHNS and CDR2 SASEGT come from the germline V gene. This CDR3 has 16 amino acids. The chain's CDR3 is CASSERTGHSGNTIYF. The CDR3 nucleotides are TGTGCCAGCAGTGAGCGGACAGGTCACTCTGGAAACACCATATATTTT.

This clonotype was detected many times. The CDR3 protein is CASSFPGLVGYTF. In DNA, the CDR3 is TGTGCCAGCAGTTTTCCGGGGTTGGTAGGCTACACCTTC. J is TRBJ1-2 and V is TRBV12-3 or TRBV12-4; no reliable D call. This CDR3 spans 13 amino acids. V lost 3 bases and J lost 8, with 13 bases in between.

The chain couples TRBV12-3 or TRBV12-4 to TRBJ2-5, with TRBD2 matching over 9 bases. With 4 bases clipped from V and 3 bases from J, the junction kept 6 bases outside the gene matches. The CDR3 extends over 15 amino acids. This chain's CDR3 is CASSSTSGPEETQYF. In DNA form, the CDR3 reads TGTGCCAGCAGTTCGACTAGCGGCCCTGAAGAGACCCAGTACTTC.

This clonotype was observed a handful of times. J is TRBJ2-7 and V is TRBV30, with 7 bases fitting TRBD2. The CDR3 runs to 14 residues. Germline lookup yields CDR1 GTSNPN and CDR2 SVGIG (reference sequence). The V gene end was trimmed by 3 bases and the J gene end by 3 bases; junction bases not matched to a gene: 8. CDR3 sequence: CAWSPGRGGYEQYF. Written as DNA, the CDR3 is TGTGCCTGGAGCCCTGGGAGGGGAGGCTACGAGCAGTACTTC.

This clonotype was counted only a few times. The chain joins TRBV15 to TRBJ2-3; D perhaps matches TRBD2 (5 bases). V was clipped by 5 bases and J by 6 bases, with 12 bases between them. CDR1 LNHNV and CDR2 YYDKDF come from the germline V gene (reference sequence). The CDR3 spans 13 residues. The CDR3 region is CATSPGPGDTQYF. The CDR3 coding sequence is TGTGCCACCAGCCCCGGCCCGGGGGATACGCAGTATTTT.

The CDR3 loop reads CASSFSGELEQYF. CDR3 bases: TGTGCCAGCAGTTTTTCCGGCGAACTCGAGCAGTACTTC. The rearrangement links TRBV28 to TRBJ2-7, with unresolved D. This CDR3 is built from 13 residues. The V and J ends lost 3 bases and 6 bases respectively, with 12 bases between them. Germline CDR1 and CDR2: MDHEN and SYDVKM.

V usage is TRBV18 and J usage is TRBJ1-3; D is possibly TRBD1 (5 bases). Deletions cut 3 bases from V and 0 bases from J, with 15 bases between. Germline CDR1 is KGHSH and CDR2 is LQKENI. This CDR3 spans 17 amino acids. CDR3 nucleotides: TGTGCCAGCTCACCCCTCACAGGACGTAACTCTGGAAACACCATATATTTT. It yields the protein CASSPLTGRNSGNTIYF.

This clonotype was counted at least ten times. V is TRBV7-2 and J is TRBJ1-4, with D hard to call. The germline V gene has CDR1 SGHTA and CDR2 FQGNSA. V lost 6 bases, J lost 8 bases, and 19 bases lay in between. CDR3 length: 15 residues. The CDR3 spells CASSFNTGVREKLFF. The CDR3 DNA follows: TGTGCCAGCAGTTTTAACACGGGCGTAAGGGAAAAACTGTTTTTT.

This clonotype was found a few times. J is TRBJ1-5 and V is TRBV5-8; TRBD1 agrees at 7 bases. The CDR3 is made up of 14 amino acids. The V gene end was trimmed by 3 bases and the J gene end by 6 bases; junction bases not matched to a gene: 6. CDR1 SGHTS and CDR2 YDEGEE come from the germline V gene. CDR3 in amino acids: CASSYRGDGQPQHF. CDR3 sequence (DNA): TGTGCCAGCAGCTACAGGGGCGACGGTCAGCCCCAGCATTTT.

Worth noting for this clonotype: Relative to the germline gene, one junction end is altered; a read error may explain this. The gene calls are TRBV5-8 and TRBJ2-1, with 10 bases matching TRBD1. Germline V gene data show CDR1 as SGHTS and CDR2 as YDEGEE. This CDR3 spans 12 amino acids. This CDR3 is CASSLMMGQGLF. The DNA of the CDR3 is TGTGCCAGCAGCTTGATGATGGGACAGGGGCTCTTC.

The chain links TRBV7-2 to TRBJ2-3, with D possibly TRBD2 on 5 matching bases. The ends were cut back, 5 bases at V and 5 bases at J, with 20 bases in the middle. Germline CDR1 reads SGHTA; CDR2 reads FQGNSA. The CDR3 has 16 residues. The CDR3 loop is CASSPGIFVGGDTQYF. CDR3 nucleotides: TGTGCCAGCAGCCCAGGAATTTTTGTTGGAGGAGATACGCAGTATTTT.

At least ten counts were recorded for this clonotype. The gene calls are TRBV7-2 and TRBJ2-1; D remains unclear. The CDR3 extends over 18 amino acids. Germline CDR1 and CDR2: SGHTA and FQGNSA. V lost 3 bases to trimming and J lost 0 bases, with 18 bases between them. In DNA, the CDR3 is TGTGCCAGCAGCTTTAGGCCCCCCTGGTGGCGCTCCTACAATGAGCAGTTCTTC. Translating gives CASSFRPPWWRSYNEQFF.